The table lists the clone carrying this T cell receptor beta chain with a few counts. Its antigen is not known. V was shortened by 7 bases and J by 0 bases, with 9 bases between the two germline ends. Looked up from germline, CDR1 is LNHDA and CDR2 is SQIVND (reference sequence). This CDR3 is 13 amino acids long. This sample is part of a study of T-cell memory formation after mild COVID-19. Study-wide background: Clustering of TCRs was largely donor specific. Study outcomes and limitations: Later expanders leaned CD4+, whereas clones that contracted between day 15 and 85 were balanced CD4/CD8. Pre-infection memory showed some responding clones, and this suggested that cross-reactive memory joined. Those CD4+ clones that contracted were mainly in CM and EM (CD8+ ones in EMRA).

From the 5' RACE reads, TCRdb called clonotypes with MiXCR, one entry per CDR3 protein. The table records some 13,000 distinct CDR3 sequences, around 12% of them present only once. This sequence was found in an adult woman who had mild COVID-19 (a few samples of this study predate the infection). Cell type and time point are not known. Specimen: PBMCs or a T cell subset sorted from them (not recorded which). The chain employs TRBV19 and TRBJ1-1, with D unresolved. CDR3 region: CASNKALNTEAFF. The CDR3 DNA reads as TGTGCCAGTAATAAGGCACTGAACACTGAAGCTTTCTTT.